The 5 T cell receptor beta chains presented below share a single source sample, sequenced in a study of cytomegalovirus exposure and HLA in healthy donors. The PCR employed 60 Vbeta primers together with 13 Jbeta primers. Assay: immunoSEQ multiplex PCR; the TCRdb copy retains only in-frame clones and omits some. Among over 150,000 clones, 65% to 85% were seen once, and the ten largest hold about 2.7%. The sequencing input was PBMCs. Receptor source: a woman younger than 45 in good health and CMV-seronegative.

The rearrangement uses TRBV19 and TRBJ1-2; the match to TRBD1 covers 7 bases. The germline V gene encodes CDR1 LNHDA and CDR2 SQIVND (reference sequence). The CDR3 spans 14 residues. V trimming: 5 bases; J trimming: 4 bases; junction bases outside the gene matches: 7. For the CDR3, the DNA is TGTGCCAGTAGTCTCGACAGGGTTCCCTATGGCTACACCTTC. Translation: CASSLDRVPYGYTF.

In DNA form, the CDR3 reads TGTGCCTGGAGTGCAACAGGGGACACTGAAGCTTTCTTT. The encoded protein is CAWSATGDTEAFF. This chain uses TRBV30 with TRBJ1-1, with 7 bases lining up with TRBD1. After removal of 1 base from V and 3 bases from J, the junction contained 2 bases not matched to a gene. Germline-derived CDR1 and CDR2 are GTSNPN and SVGIG (reference sequence). This CDR3 region has 13 residues. The full variable domain, in which reference TRBV30 and TRBJ1-1 provide the parts outside the CDR3, is SQTIHQWPATLVQPVGSPLSLECTVEGTSNPNLYWYRQAAGRGLQLLFYSVGIGQISSEVPQNLSASRPQDRQFILSSKKLLLSDSGFYLCAWSATGDTEAFFGQGTRLTVV.

This clone was seen only once. The V call is TRBV7-3, the J call TRBJ1-1, with 7 bases that match TRBD1. Trimming cost V 2 bases and J 1 base; bases outside gene matches: 1. This CDR3 has 14 amino acids. CDR1 and CDR2 (germline): SGHTA, FQGTGA. The CDR3: CASSLGTANTEAFF. CDR3 nucleotide sequence: TGTGCCAGCAGCTTAGGGACAGCGAACACTGAAGCTTTCTTT.

CDR3 residues: CASSLEGVPYNEQFF. CDR3 coding DNA: TGCGCCAGCAGCTTGGAGGGGGTCCCCTACAATGAGCAGTTCTTC. The chain combines TRBV5-1 with TRBJ2-1, with a tentative D call TRBD1 (6 bases). Between the trimmed V and J ends, which lost 0 bases and 2 bases, there was a span of 9 bases. Per germline, CDR1 SGHRS and CDR2 YFSETQ. This CDR3 is built from 15 residues.

The gene calls are TRBV4-1 and TRBJ1-2; maybe TRBD1 (5 bases). Trimming shortened V by 1 base and J by 6 bases, and 12 bases separated the two germline ends. The CDR3 contains 14 residues. The germline V gene encodes CDR1 MGHRA and CDR2 YSYEKL. CDR3 in amino acids: CASSQVIGGDGYTF. The CDR3 bases are TGCGCCAGCAGCCAAGTAATCGGGGGGGATGGCTACACCTTC.